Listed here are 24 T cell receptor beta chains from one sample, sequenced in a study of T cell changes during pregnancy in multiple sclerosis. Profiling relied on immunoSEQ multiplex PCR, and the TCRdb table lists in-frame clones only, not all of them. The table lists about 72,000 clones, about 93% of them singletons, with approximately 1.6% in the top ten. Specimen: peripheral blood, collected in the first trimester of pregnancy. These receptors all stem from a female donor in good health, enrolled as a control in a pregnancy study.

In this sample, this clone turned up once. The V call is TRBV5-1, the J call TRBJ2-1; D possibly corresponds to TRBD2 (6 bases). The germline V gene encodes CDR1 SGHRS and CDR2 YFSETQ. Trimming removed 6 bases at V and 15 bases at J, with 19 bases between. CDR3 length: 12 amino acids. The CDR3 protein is CASNHQWGESFF. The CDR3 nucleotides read TGCGCCAGCAACCATCAGTGGGGGGAGTCGTTCTTC.

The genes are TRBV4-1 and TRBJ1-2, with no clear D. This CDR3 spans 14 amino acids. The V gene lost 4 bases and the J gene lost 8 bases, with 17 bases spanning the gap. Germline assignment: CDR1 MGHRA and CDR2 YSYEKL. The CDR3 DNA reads TGCGCCAGCAGCCTGCGGGTTCCCTGGAGGGGCTACACCTTC. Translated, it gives CASSLRVPWRGYTF.

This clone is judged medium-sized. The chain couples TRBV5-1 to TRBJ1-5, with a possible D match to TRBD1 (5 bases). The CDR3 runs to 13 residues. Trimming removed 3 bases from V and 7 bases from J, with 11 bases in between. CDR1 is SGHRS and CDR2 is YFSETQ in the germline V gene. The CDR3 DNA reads TGCGCCAGCAGCTCACTCGGGGGACAGCCCCAGCATTTT. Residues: CASSSLGGQPQHF.

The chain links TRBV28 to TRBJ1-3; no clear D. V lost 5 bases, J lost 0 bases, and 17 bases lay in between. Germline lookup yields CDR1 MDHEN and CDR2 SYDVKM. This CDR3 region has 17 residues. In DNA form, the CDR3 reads TGTGCCAGCAGTCCCACTCTTCGACGGGGCTCTGGAAACACCATATATTTT. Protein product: CASSPTLRRGSGNTIYF.

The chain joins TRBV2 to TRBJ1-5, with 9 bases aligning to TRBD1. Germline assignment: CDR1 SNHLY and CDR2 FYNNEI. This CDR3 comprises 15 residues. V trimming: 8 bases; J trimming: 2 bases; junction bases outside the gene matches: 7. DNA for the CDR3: TGTGCCAGCGTACAGGGGGCTATGGGCAATCAGCCCCAGCATTTT. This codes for CASVQGAMGNQPQHF.

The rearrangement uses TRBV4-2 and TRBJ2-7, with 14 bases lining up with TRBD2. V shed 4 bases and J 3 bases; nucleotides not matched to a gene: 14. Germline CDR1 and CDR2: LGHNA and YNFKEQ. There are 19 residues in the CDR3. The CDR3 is CASSLALGLAGEFIYEQYF. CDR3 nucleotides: TGTGCCAGCAGCCTAGCTTTGGGACTAGCGGGAGAATTTATCTACGAGCAGTACTTC.

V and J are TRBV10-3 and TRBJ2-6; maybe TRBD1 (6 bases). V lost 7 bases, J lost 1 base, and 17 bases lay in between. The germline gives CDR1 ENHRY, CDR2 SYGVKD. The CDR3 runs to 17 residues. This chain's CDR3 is CAITMTGPASGANVLTF. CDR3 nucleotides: TGTGCCATCACTATGACAGGCCCCGCTTCTGGGGCCAACGTCCTGACTTTC.

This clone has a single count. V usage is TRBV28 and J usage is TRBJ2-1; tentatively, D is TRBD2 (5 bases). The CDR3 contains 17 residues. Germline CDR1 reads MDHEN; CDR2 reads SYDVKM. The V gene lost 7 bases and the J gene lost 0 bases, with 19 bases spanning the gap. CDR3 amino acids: CASTDPPDFHSYNEQFF. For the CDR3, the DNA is TGTGCCAGCACCGACCCCCCGGACTTTCACTCCTACAATGAGCAGTTCTTC.

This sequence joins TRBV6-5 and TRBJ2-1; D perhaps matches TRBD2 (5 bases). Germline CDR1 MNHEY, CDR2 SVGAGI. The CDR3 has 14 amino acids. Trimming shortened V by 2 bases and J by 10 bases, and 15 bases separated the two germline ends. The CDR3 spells CASSYGSWFGEQFF. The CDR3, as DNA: TGTGCCAGCAGTTACGGGAGTTGGTTCGGAGAGCAGTTCTTC.

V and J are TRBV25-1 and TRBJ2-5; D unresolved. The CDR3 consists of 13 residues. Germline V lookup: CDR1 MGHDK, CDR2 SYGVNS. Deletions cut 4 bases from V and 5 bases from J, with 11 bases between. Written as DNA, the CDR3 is TGTGCCAGCAGTGCGACATCTCTGGAGACCCAGTACTTC. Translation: CASSATSLETQYF. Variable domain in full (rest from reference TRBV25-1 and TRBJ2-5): EADIYQTPRYLVIGTGKKITLECSQTMGHDKMYWYQQDPGMELHLIHYSYGVNSTEKGDLSSESTVSRIRTEHFPLTLESARPSHTSQYLCASSATSLETQYFGPGTRLLVL.

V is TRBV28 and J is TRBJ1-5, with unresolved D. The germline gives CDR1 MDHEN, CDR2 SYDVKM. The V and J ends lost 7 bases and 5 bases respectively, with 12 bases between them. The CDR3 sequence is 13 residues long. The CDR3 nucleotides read TGTGCCAGCACTCCCGGGTGGGATCAGCCCCAGCATTTT. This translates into CASTPGWDQPQHF.

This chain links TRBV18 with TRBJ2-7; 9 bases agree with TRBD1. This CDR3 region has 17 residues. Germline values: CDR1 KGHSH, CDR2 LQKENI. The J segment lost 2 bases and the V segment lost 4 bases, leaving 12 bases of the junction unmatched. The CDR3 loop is CASSLSRDRGSPYEQYF. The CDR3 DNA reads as TGTGCCAGCTCACTCTCGAGAGACAGGGGGAGCCCCTACGAGCAGTACTTC.

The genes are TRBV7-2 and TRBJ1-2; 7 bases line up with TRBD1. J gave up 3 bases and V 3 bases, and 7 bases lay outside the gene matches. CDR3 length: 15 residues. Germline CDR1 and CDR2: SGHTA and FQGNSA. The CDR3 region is CASSFSGTVYYGYTF. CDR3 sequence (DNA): TGTGCCAGCAGCTTTTCCGGGACAGTTTACTATGGCTACACCTTC.

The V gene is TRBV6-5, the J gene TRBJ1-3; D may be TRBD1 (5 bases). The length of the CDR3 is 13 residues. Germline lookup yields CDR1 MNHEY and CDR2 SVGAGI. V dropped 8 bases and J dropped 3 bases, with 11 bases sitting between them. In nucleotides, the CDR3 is TGTGCCAGCGTACAGGCGCGTGGAAACACCATATATTTT. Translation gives CASVQARGNTIYF.

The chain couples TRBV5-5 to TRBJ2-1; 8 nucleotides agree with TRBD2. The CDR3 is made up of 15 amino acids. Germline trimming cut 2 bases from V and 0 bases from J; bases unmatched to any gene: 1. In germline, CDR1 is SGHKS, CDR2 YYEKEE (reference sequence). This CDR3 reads CASSFSGNSYNEQFF. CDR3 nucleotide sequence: TGTGCCAGCAGCTTTAGCGGGAACTCCTACAATGAGCAGTTCTTC.

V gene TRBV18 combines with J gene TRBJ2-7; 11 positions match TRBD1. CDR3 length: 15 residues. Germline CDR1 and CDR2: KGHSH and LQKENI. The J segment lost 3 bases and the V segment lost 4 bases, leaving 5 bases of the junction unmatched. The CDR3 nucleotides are TGTGCCAGCTCACAAGGACAGGGGGCTGTCTACGAGCAGTACTTC. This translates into CASSQGQGAVYEQYF. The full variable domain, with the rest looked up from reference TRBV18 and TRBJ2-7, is NAGVMQNPRHLVRRRGQEARLRCSPMKGHSHVYWYRQLPEEGLKFMVYLQKENIIDESGMPKERFSAEFPKEGPSILRIQQVVRGDSAAYFCASSQGQGAVYEQYFGPGTRLTVT.

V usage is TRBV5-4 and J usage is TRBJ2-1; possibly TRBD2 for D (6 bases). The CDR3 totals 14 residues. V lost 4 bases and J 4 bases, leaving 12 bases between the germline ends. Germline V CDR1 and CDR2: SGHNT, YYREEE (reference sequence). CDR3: CASSDGTLYNEQFF. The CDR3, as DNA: TGTGCCAGCAGCGACGGGACTCTGTACAATGAGCAGTTCTTC.

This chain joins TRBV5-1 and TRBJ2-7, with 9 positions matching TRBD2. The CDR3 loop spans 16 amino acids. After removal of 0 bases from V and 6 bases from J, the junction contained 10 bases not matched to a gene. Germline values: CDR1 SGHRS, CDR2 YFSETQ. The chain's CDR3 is CASSLGVAGVSTEQYF. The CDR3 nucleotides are TGCGCCAGCAGCTTGGGAGTAGCGGGAGTATCTACCGAGCAGTACTTC. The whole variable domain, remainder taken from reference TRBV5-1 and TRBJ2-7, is KAGVTQTPRYLIKTRGQQVTLSCSPISGHRSVSWYQQTPGQGLQFLFEYFSETQRNKGNFPGRFSGRQFSNSRSEMNVSTLELGDSALYLCASSLGVAGVSTEQYFGPGTRLTVT.

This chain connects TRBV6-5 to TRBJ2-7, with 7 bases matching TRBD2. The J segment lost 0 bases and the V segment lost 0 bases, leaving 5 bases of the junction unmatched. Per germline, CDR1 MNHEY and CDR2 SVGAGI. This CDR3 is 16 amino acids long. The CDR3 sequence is CASSYSIGGTSYEQYF. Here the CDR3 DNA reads TGTGCCAGCAGTTACTCGATCGGGGGGACCTCCTACGAGCAGTACTTC.

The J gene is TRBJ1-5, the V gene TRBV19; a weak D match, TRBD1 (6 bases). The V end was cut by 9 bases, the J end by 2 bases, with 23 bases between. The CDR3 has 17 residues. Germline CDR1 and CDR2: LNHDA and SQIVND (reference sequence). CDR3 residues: CASNFGVISGGNQPQHF. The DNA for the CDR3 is TGTGCCAGCAACTTCGGCGTAATATCAGGGGGCAATCAGCCCCAGCATTTT.

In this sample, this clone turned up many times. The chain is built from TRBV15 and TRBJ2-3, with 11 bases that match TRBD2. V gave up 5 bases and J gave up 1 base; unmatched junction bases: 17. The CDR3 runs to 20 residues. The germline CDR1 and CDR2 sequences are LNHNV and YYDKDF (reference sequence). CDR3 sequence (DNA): TGTGCCACCAGCCCGCCGGGACTAGCGGTCGTGTTCTCCCGCACAGATACGCAGTATTTT. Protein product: CATSPPGLAVVFSRTDTQYF. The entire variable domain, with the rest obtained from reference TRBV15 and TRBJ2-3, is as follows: DAMVIQNPRYQVTQFGKPVTLSCSQTLNHNVMYWYQQKSSQAPKLLFHYYDKDFNNEADTPDNFQSRRPNTSFCFLDIRSPGLGDTAMYLCATSPPGLAVVFSRTDTQYFGPGTRLTVL.

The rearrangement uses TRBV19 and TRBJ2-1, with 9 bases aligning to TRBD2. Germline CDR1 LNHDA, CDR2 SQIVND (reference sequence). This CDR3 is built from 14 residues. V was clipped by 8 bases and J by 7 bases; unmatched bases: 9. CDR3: CASSSAGGPNEQFF. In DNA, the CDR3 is TGTGCCAGTTCGTCGGCGGGAGGGCCGAATGAGCAGTTCTTC.

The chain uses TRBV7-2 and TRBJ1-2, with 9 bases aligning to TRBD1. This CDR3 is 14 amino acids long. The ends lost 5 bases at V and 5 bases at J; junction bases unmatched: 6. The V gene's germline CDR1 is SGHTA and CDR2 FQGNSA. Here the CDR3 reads CASSQGTGRYGYTF. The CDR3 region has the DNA TGTGCCAGCAGCCAAGGGACAGGGAGGTATGGCTACACCTTC.

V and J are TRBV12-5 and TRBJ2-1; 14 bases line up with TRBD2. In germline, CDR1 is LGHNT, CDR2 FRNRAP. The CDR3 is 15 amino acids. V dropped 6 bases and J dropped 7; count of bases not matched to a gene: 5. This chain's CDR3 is CASGHGLAGGNEQFF. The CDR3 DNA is TGTGCTAGTGGCCATGGACTAGCGGGAGGAAATGAGCAGTTCTTC.